These 25 T cell receptor beta chains came from one sample sequenced in a study of T cells expressing NK-cell markers. TCRdb reprocessed the 5' RACE reads and reports one entry per CDR3 protein, with no DNA. The sample data list over a hundred distinct CDR3 sequences. Material: blood T cells: a sorted CD56 or NKG2C T cell subset, CD4+ or CD8+ T cells, or bulk PBMC T cells (not recorded which). Receptors were obtained from a woman aged 18 to 69 in good health.

The CDR3 loop reads CASRPGNQETQYF. The chain has TRBV7-9 and TRBJ2-5. Germline V gene data show CDR1 as SEHNR and CDR2 as FQNEAQ (reference sequence). CDR3 length: 13 residues.

This chain joins TRBV13 and TRBJ2-3; TCRdb designates TRBD1, a call that cannot be tested without DNA. The CDR3 consists of 14 residues. The germline gives CDR1 PRHDT, CDR2 FYEKMQ (reference sequence). The CDR3 protein is CASRLTGGTDTQYF.

Frequency places this clonotype as medium-sized. The chain employs TRBV12-3 or TRBV12-4 and TRBJ2-3; TCRdb returns TRBD1, unconfirmable since there is no DNA. The length of the CDR3 is 16 residues. CDR3 residues: CASKPWILERTDTQYF.

This clonotype counts as medium-sized by frequency. V and J are TRBV12-3 or TRBV12-4 and TRBJ2-2; TCRdb proposes TRBD1, but this gene call is untestable without DNA. CDR3 length: 16 amino acids. This CDR3 reads CASSQTGTGANGELFF.

The chain has TRBV28 and TRBJ2-7; TCRdb proposes TRBD1, but this gene call is untestable without DNA. The CDR3 loop spans 18 amino acids. CDR1 MDHEN and CDR2 SYDVKM come from the germline V gene. The CDR3 loop reads CASSLVFPSGTGVHEQYF.

This clonotype is labeled medium-sized based on frequency. J is TRBJ2-7 and V is TRBV19. Germline V lookup: CDR1 LNHDA, CDR2 SQIVND (reference sequence). This CDR3 spans 11 amino acids. The chain's CDR3 is CASSNHDEQYF.

This clonotype is medium-sized (0.01 to 0.1%) by frequency. The chain recombines TRBV28 with TRBJ1-1; TCRdb indicates TRBD1, and absent DNA this call remains unverified. Germline V gene lookup returns CDR1 MDHEN and CDR2 SYDVKM. This CDR3 is built from 18 residues. The CDR3 region is CASSLKFRTGEWDTEAFF.

This clonotype is called medium-sized based on its frequency. This sequence joins TRBV7-3 and TRBJ2-2; TCRdb's assignment of TRBD2 cannot be checked, as there is no DNA. This CDR3 is 15 amino acids long. CDR1 and CDR2 from the germline V gene are SGHTA and FQGTGA. CDR3 in amino acids: CASSLGLARAGELFF. The whole variable domain, filled in from reference TRBV7-3 and TRBJ2-2, reads GAGVSQTPSNKVTEKGKYVELRCDPISGHTALYWYRQSLGQGPEFLIYFQGTGAADDSGLPNDRFFAVRPEGSVSTLKIQRTERGDSAVYLCASSLGLARAGELFFGEGSRLTVL.

CDR3 region: CSVGPFLISEQFF. This chain joins TRBV29-1 and TRBJ2-1; the TCRdb D gene call, TRBD1, has no DNA to confirm it. From germline, CDR1 is SQVTM and CDR2 ANQGSEA. This CDR3 contains 13 residues.

This clonotype is classed as medium-sized by frequency. The chain couples TRBV5-1 to TRBJ1-4; TCRdb selects TRBD1, and the lack of DNA leaves this call unchecked. This CDR3 is built from 14 residues. CDR1 is SGHRS and CDR2 is YFSETQ in the germline V gene. The CDR3 here is CASSLNREREKLFF.

By frequency, this clonotype registers large. The chain is built from TRBV29-1 and TRBJ2-3. The V gene's germline CDR1 is SQVTM and CDR2 ANQGSEA. The CDR3 contains 11 residues. The CDR3 reads CSVGSGDTQYF.

By frequency, this clonotype registers medium-sized. The chain joins TRBV15 to TRBJ2-1; TCRdb designates TRBD2, a call that cannot be tested without DNA. The CDR3 contains 14 residues. Germline V gene sequence: CDR1 LNHNV, CDR2 YYDKDF (reference sequence). CDR3 sequence: CATSRRGDYNEQFF.

This clonotype registers hyperexpanded by frequency. The chain is built from TRBV21-1 and TRBJ1-5; without DNA, the TCRdb call of TRBD1 cannot be checked. TRBV21-1 is annotated as a pseudogene. CDR3 length: 16 residues. The CDR3 here is CASSKEAPDSNQPQHF.

This clonotype is called large based on its frequency. The rearrangement uses TRBV12-3 or TRBV12-4 and TRBJ2-3; as DNA is missing, the TRBD1 call by TCRdb cannot be tested. The CDR3 totals 14 residues. The CDR3 spells CASTFWGKADTQYF.

According to its frequency, this clonotype is medium-sized. This sequence joins TRBV9 and TRBJ1-1; TCRdb calls TRBD1, which cannot be checked without DNA. Germline CDR1 reads SGDLS; CDR2 reads YYNGEE. This CDR3 spans 12 amino acids. CDR3 sequence: CASSKGVGEAFF.

This clonotype counts as medium-sized (0.01 to 0.1%) by frequency. V is TRBV27 and J is TRBJ2-5. CDR1 and CDR2 from the germline V gene are MNHEY and SMNVEV (reference sequence). This CDR3 comprises 14 residues. CDR3 protein: CASSLYGDQETQYF.

This clonotype ranks as medium-sized (0.01 to 0.1%) in terms of frequency. This rearrangement joins TRBV27 to TRBJ2-2; the TCRdb D gene call, TRBD1, has no DNA to confirm it. The CDR3 consists of 15 residues. CDR1 and CDR2 from the germline V gene are MNHEY and SMNVEV (reference sequence). The CDR3 sequence: CASSAEPGGTGELFF.

The V and J genes are TRBV4-1 and TRBJ2-5; the D call from TCRdb, TRBD1, cannot be confirmed without DNA. Germline V gene data show CDR1 as MGHRA and CDR2 as YSYEKL. This CDR3 region has 17 residues. CDR3 loop: CAWIDSVSGGVQETQYF.

This clonotype is deemed large by its frequency. Here the CDR3 reads CASTLSRGFQETQYF. This sequence joins TRBV12-3 or TRBV12-4 and TRBJ2-5; the TCRdb D gene call, TRBD2, has no DNA to confirm it. There are 15 residues in the CDR3.

The chain combines TRBV28 with TRBJ2-3; with no DNA, the TCRdb D assignment of TRBD2 cannot be verified. In germline, CDR1 is MDHEN, CDR2 SYDVKM. The CDR3 runs to 14 residues. CDR3 residues: CASSPIGLLNTQYF.

This clonotype registers medium-sized (0.01 to 0.1%) by frequency. The V and J genes are TRBV4-1 and TRBJ1-6. Germline-derived CDR1 and CDR2 are MGHRA and YSYEKL. The CDR3 sequence is 15 residues long. CDR3 sequence reads: CASSQEGQSNSPLHF.

This clonotype ranks as medium-sized (0.01 to 0.1%) in terms of frequency. The CDR3 loop is CASSLYRGGETQYF. V is TRBV28 and J is TRBJ2-5; without DNA, the TCRdb call of TRBD2 cannot be checked. This CDR3 comprises 14 residues. The V gene's germline CDR1 is MDHEN and CDR2 SYDVKM.

The chain is built from TRBV7-9 and TRBJ2-1; the TRBD2 assignment by TCRdb is unverifiable without DNA. Germline lookup yields CDR1 SEHNR and CDR2 FQNEAQ (reference sequence). The CDR3 covers 16 residues. CDR3 sequence reads: CASSPGLAGTYNEQFF.

By frequency, this clonotype registers large. This chain links TRBV12-3 or TRBV12-4 with TRBJ2-2; the TRBD2 assignment by TCRdb is unverifiable without DNA. The CDR3 has 16 amino acids. This chain's CDR3 is CASSYPSGVNTGELFF.

This chain links TRBV20-1 with TRBJ2-1; TCRdb's assignment of TRBD1 cannot be checked, as there is no DNA. The germline V gene has CDR1 DFQATT and CDR2 SNEGSKA (reference sequence). The CDR3 is 16 amino acids. The CDR3 loop is CSARDRTPGWYNEQFF.